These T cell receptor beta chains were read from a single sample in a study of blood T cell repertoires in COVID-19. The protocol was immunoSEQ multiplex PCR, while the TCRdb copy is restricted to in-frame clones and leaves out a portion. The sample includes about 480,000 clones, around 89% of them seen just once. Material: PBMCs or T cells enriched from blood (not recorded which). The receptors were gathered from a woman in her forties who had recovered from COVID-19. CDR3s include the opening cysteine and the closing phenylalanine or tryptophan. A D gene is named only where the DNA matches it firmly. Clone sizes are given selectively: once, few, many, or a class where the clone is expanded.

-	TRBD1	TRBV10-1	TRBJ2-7	TGCGCCAGCAGTGAGAGGGGACAGGGGAGATCCCCGTACTTC	CASSERGQGRSPYF
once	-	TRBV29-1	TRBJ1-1	TGCAGCGTTTTTAGGACTCCTTTGATGAACACTGAAGCTTTCTTT	CSVFRTPLMNTEAFF
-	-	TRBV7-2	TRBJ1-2	TGTGCCAGCAGCTTACTACAGCCTCAGGGCTACACCTTC	CASSLLQPQGYTF
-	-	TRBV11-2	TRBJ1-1	TGTGCCAGCAGCTTAGATACGCGGGCACGGGGGGCTTTCTTT	CASSLDTRARGAFF
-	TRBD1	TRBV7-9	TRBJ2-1	TGTGCCAGCAGCTCGGACAGGATATACAATGAGCAGTTCTTC	CASSSDRIYNEQFF
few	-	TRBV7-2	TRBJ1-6	TGTGCCAGCAGCTCACAGGGTGGTAATTCACCCCTCCACTTT	CASSSQGGNSPLHF
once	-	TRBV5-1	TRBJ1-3	TGCGCCAGCAGCTTGGGCCCCTCACTCGGAAACACCATATATTTT	CASSLGPSLGNTIYF
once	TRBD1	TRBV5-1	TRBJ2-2	TGCGCCAGCAGCTCAGGACAGGGAACCGGGGAGCTGTTTTTT	CASSSGQGTGELFF
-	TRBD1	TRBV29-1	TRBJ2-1	TGCAGCGTTGTAGGACAGGGGAGGAACAATGAGCAGTTCTTC	CSVVGQGRNNEQFF
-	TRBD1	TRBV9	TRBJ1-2	TGTGCCAGCAGCGTAGAGGGACAGAGCTACACCTTC	CASSVEGQSYTF
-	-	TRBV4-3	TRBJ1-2	TGCGCCAGCAGCCAAGAAGCGAGCTCGGGGGGCTACACCTTC	CASSQEASSGGYTF
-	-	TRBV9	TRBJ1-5	TGTGCCAGCAGCGTAGGGGCGCAGGAGGGTCAGCCCCAGCATTTT	CASSVGAQEGQPQHF
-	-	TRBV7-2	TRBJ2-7	TGTGCCAGCAGCTTAGGTAGCGGTTACGAGCAGTACTTC	CASSLGSGYEQYF
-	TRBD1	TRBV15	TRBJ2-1	TGTGCCACCAGCAGAGAGAGGGGGCGGCACAATGAGCAGTTCTTC	CATSRERGRHNEQFF
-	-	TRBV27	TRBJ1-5	TGTGCCAGCAGTTTATCAACAGGGAATCAGCCCCAGCATTTT	CASSLSTGNQPQHF
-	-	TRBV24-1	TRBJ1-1	TGTGCCACCAGTGACATGAACACTGAAGCTTTCTTT	CATSDMNTEAFF
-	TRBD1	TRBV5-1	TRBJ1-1	TGCGCCAGCAGCTCAACAGGGGCAGATACTGAAGCTTTCTTT	CASSSTGADTEAFF
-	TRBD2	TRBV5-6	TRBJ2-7	TGTGCCAGCAGCTTTACAACAGGGACTAGCTCCTACGAGCAGTACTTC	CASSFTTGTSSYEQYF
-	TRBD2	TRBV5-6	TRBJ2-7	TGTGCCAGCAGCCTAGGACTAGCGGGAGGTGTGTACGAGCAGTACTTC	CASSLGLAGGVYEQYF
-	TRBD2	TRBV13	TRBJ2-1	TGTGCCAGCAGCCTTGTAGCGGGTGGGGCCTACAATGAGCAGTTCTTC	CASSLVAGGAYNEQFF
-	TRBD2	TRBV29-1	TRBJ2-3	TGCAGCGGGATAGCGGGAGGTGCTACGCAGTATTTT	CSGIAGGATQYF
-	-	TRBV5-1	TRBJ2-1	TGCGCCAGCAGCTTGGCTCCCCGGGGGTACAATGAGCAGTTCTTC	CASSLAPRGYNEQFF